The present T cell receptor beta chain was sequenced within a study of long-term antiretroviral therapy in people with HIV. Researchers report immunoSEQ v3.0 was run at survey level. Using immunoSEQ multiplex PCR, the repertoire was profiled, and TCRdb retains in-frame clones only, with some absent. The table lists 34,000 or so clones, about four fifths of them singletons. The receptor's source is a man between 18 and 29 years old with HIV. This material consisted of unsorted PBMCs, taken 0.6 years after starting antiretroviral therapy.

In DNA form, the CDR3 reads TGTGCCAGTAGTACCCGGGACAGGGGGCCTGTCATTCAGTACTTC. Protein product: CASSTRDRGPVIQYF. The chain uses TRBV19 and TRBJ2-4; the match to TRBD1 covers 12 bases. V was clipped by 4 bases and J by 9 bases; unmatched bases: 7. The CDR3 is made up of 15 amino acids. Germline assignment: CDR1 LNHDA and CDR2 SQIVND (reference sequence).